Below, 5 T cell receptor beta chains from the same sample are listed, as sequenced in a study of blood T cells in healthy people across ages. A second PCR of 7 to 11 cycles used a sample-barcoded 5' primer and a J-beta primer mix. TCRdb recomputed calls from the 5' RACE reads with MiXCR, one row per CDR3 protein. This sample has about 1.7 million distinct CDR3 sequences; approximately 30% occur once, and the top ten carry 7% to 9%. Sequenced sample: blood. All receptors come from a woman aged 30 to 39 in good health.

With respect to this clonotype: Likely a read error: the CDR3 ends without its conserved phenylalanine or tryptophan. The chain recombines TRBV12-5 with TRBJ2-7, with 7 bases lining up with TRBD1. CDR1 and CDR2 from the germline V gene are LGHNT and FRNRAP. The CDR3 extends over 14 amino acids. V dropped 7 bases and J dropped 2; count of bases not matched to a gene: 8. The CDR3 loop reads CASARGQAPYEQYC. The CDR3 DNA sequence: TGTGCTAGTGCCCGAGGACAGGCCCCCTACGAGCAGTACTGC.

The chain uses TRBV9 and TRBJ1-2; D unresolved. Trimming removed 0 bases at V and 2 bases at J, with 17 bases between. This CDR3 contains 17 residues. The germline gives CDR1 SGDLS, CDR2 YYNGEE. This CDR3 is CASSVDPRTRKNYGYTF. In nucleotides, the CDR3 is TGTGCCAGCAGCGTAGACCCGAGGACCCGAAAAAACTATGGCTACACCTTC.

This clonotype was observed at least ten times. A junction end diverges from the germline sequence, so it may reflect a read error. The CDR3 loop reads CASSLAPPSYEQYF. CDR3 in DNA: TGTGCCAGCAGCTTAGCTCCCCCCTCCTACGAGCAGTACTTC. The V gene is TRBV5-1, the J gene TRBJ2-7; no clear D gene. The CDR3 is 14 amino acids. Germline-derived CDR1 and CDR2 are SGHRS and YFSETQ.

A few counts support this clonotype. One end of the junction is discordant with germline, which a read error may explain. The genes are TRBV29-1 and TRBJ1-2, with a tentative D call TRBD1 (6 bases). The CDR3 is 11 residues long. CDR1 SQVTM and CDR2 ANQGSEA come from the germline V gene. CDR3 in DNA: TGCAGCATGCAGGGGTCCGATGGCTGCACCTTC. It translates to CSMQGSDGCTF.

This chain uses TRBV20-1 with TRBJ2-2; TRBD2 matches 7 bases. The germline gives CDR1 DFQATT, CDR2 SNEGSKA (reference sequence). V shed 7 bases, J shed 4 bases, and the junction held 6 bases outside the gene matches. The CDR3 loop spans 13 amino acids. CDR3 sequence (DNA): TGCAGTGGTAGGACTAGAAGCACCGGGGAGCTGTTTTTT. Translation gives CSGRTRSTGELFF.